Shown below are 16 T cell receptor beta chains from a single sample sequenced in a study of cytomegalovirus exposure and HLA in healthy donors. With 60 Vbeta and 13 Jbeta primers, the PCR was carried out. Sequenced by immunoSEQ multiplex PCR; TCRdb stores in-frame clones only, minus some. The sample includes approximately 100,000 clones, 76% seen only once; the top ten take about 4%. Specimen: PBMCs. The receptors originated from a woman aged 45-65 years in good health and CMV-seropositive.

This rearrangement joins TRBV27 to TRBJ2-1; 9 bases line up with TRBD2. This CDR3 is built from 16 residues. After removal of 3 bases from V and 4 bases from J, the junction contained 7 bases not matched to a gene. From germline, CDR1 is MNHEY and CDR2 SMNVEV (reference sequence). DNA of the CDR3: TGTGCCAGCAGTTTCCTTACTAGCGGGTCTTACAATGAGCAGTTCTTC. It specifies CASSFLTSGSYNEQFF.

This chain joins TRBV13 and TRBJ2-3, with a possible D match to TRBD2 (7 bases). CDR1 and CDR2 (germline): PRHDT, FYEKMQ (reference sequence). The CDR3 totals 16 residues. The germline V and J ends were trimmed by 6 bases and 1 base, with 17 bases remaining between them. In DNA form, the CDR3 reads TGTGCCAGCAGTCTTGGCGGGGGCCGGGGCACAGATACGCAGTATTTT. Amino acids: CASSLGGGRGTDTQYF.

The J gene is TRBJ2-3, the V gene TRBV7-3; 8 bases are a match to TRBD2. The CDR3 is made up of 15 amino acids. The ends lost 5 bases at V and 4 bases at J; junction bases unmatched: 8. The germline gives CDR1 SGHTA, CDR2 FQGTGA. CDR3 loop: CASSQSGGGADTQYF. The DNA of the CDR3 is TGTGCCAGCAGCCAGAGCGGGGGCGGTGCAGATACGCAGTATTTT.

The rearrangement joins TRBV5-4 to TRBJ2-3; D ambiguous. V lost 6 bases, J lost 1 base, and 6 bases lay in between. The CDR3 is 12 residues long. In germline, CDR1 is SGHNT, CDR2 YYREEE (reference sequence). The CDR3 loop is CASKSGTDTQYF. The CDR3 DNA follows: TGTGCCAGCAAGTCAGGCACAGATACGCAGTATTTT.

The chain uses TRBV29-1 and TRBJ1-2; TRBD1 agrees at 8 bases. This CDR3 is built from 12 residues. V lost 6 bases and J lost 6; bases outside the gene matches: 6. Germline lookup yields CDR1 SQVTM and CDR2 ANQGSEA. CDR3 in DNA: TGCAGCGTCTCGGACAGGGACCATGGCTACACCTTC. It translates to CSVSDRDHGYTF.

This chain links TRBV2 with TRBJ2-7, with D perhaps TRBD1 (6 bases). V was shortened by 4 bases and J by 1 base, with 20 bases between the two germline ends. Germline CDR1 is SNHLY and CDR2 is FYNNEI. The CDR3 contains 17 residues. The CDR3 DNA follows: TGTGCCAGCAGTGGGGGGCCAGGGACCAGGGGATCCTACGAGCAGTACTTC. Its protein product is CASSGGPGTRGSYEQYF. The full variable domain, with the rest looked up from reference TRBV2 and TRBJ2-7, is EPEVTQTPSHQVTQMGQEVILRCVPISNHLYFYWYRQILGQKVEFLVSFYNNEISEKSEIFDDQFSVERPDGSNFTLKIRSTKLEDSAMYFCASSGGPGTRGSYEQYFGPGTRLTVT.

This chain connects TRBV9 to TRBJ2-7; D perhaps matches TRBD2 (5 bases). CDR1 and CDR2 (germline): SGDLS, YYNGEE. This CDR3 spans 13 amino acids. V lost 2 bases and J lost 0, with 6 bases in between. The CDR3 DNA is TGTGCCAGCAGCGTCGGACTCTCCTACGAGCAGTACTTC. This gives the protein CASSVGLSYEQYF.

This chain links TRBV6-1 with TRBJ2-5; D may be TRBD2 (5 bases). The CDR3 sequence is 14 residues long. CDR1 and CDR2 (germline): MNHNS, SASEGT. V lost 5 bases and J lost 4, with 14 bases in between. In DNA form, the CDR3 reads TGTGCCAGCAGTTCGGATGGACTGGGAGAGACCCAGTACTTC. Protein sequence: CASSSDGLGETQYF.

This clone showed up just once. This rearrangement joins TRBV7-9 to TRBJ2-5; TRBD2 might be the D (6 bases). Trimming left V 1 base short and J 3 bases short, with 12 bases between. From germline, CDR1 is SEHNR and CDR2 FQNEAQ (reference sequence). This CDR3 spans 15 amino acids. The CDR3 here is CASSLVAGLKETQYF. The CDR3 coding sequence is TGTGCCAGCAGCTTAGTTGCGGGGTTGAAAGAGACCCAGTACTTC.

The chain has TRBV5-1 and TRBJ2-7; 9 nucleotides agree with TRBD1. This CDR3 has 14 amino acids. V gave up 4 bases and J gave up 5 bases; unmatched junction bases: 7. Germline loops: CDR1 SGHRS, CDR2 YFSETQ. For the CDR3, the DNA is TGCGCCAGCAGCGTAGGACAGGGGCGACACGAGCAGTACTTC. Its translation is CASSVGQGRHEQYF. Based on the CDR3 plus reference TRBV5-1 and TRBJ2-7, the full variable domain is KAGVTQTPRYLIKTRGQQVTLSCSPISGHRSVSWYQQTPGQGLQFLFEYFSETQRNKGNFPGRFSGRQFSNSRSEMNVSTLELGDSALYLCASSVGQGRHEQYFGPGTRLTVT.

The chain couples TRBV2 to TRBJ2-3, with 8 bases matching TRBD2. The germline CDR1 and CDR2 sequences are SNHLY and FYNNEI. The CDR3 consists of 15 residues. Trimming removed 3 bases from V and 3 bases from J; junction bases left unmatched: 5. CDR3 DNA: TGTGCCAGCAGTGAGGGGGGCGGGAGGACAGATACGCAGTATTTT. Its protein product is CASSEGGGRTDTQYF.

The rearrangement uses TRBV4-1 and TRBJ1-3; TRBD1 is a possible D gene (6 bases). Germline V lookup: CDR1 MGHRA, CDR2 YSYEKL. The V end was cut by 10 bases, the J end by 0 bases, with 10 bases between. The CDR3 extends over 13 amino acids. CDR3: CATRGSSGNTIYF. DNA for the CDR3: TGCGCCACGAGGGGGAGCTCTGGAAACACCATATATTTT.

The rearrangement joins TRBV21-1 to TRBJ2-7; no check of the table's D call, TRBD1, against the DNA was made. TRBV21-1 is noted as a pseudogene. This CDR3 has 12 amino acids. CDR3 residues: CASSPDRMKQYF. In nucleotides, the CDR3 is TGTGCCAGCAGCCCCGACAGGATGAAGCAGTACTTC.

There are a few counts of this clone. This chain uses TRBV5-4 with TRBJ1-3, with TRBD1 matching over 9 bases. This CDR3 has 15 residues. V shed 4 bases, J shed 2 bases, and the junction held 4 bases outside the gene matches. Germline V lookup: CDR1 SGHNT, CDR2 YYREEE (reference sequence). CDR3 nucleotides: TGTGCCAGCAGCCCGCGGACAGGGGCTGGAAACACCATATATTTT. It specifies CASSPRTGAGNTIYF.

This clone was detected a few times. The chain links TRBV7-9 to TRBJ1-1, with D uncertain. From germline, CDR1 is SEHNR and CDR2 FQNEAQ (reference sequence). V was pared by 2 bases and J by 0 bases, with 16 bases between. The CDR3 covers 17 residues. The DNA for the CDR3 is TGTGCCAGCAGCTTAATCATGTTGAGGGAGATGAACACTGAAGCTTTCTTT. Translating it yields CASSLIMLREMNTEAFF. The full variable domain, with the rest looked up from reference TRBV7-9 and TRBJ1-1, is DTGVSQNPRHKITKRGQNVTFRCDPISEHNRLYWYRQTLGQGPEFLTYFQNEAQLEKSRLLSDRFSAERPKGSFSTLEIQRTEQGDSAMYLCASSLIMLREMNTEAFFGQGTRLTVV.

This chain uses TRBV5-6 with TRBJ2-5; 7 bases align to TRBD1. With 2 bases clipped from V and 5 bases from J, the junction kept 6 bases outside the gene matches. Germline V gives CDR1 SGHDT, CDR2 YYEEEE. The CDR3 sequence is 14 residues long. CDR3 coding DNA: TGTGCCAGCAGCTTTATGGGCAGGGGGGAGACCCAGTACTTC. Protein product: CASSFMGRGETQYF.